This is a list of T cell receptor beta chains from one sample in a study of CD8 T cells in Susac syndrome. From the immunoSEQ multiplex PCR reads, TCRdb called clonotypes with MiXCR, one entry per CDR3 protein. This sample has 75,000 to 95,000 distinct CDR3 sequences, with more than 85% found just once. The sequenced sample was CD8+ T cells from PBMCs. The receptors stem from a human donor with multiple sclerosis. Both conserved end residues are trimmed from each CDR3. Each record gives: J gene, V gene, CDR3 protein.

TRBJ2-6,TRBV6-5,ASRGSGAGANVLT
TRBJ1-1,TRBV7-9,ASSFRDTEAF
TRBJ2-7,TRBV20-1,SARDDRAPTIYEQY
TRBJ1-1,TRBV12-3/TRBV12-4,ASSPHLDSNTEAF
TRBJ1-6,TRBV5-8,ASSVTGRGSPLH
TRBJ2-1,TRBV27,ASSFHPGLSYNEQF
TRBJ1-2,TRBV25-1,ASSEYETGDFYGYT
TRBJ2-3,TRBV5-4,ASSLVQGAGDGTDTQY
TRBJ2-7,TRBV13,ASSMGTGGAYEQY
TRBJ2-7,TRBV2,ASNTGSSYEQY
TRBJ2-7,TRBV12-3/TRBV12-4,ASSPSGGLPYEQY
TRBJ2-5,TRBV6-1,AGREDSQETQY
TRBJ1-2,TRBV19,ASSIGRGASYGYT
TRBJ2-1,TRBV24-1,ATSDLSVNEQF
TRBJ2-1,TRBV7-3,ASSLNPTSGRHNEQF
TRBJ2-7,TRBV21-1,ASSKDRIPSIEY
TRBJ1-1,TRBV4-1,ASSQGRFLTPNTEAF
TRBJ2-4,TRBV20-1,SARAMGGNIQY
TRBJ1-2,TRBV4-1,ASSQPPAGPEAPNYGYT
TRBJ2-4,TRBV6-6,ASSQRTGDYIQY
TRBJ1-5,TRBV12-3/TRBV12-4,ASSPQGGNQPQH
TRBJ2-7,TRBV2,ASSEGAGWLRNEQY
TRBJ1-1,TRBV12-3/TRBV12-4,ASSTRKTALFEAF
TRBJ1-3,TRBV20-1,SVPATDPGNTIY
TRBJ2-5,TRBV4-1,ASSPGHLFGETQY
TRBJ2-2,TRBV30,AWSTLSHRASFTGELF
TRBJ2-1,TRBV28,ASDLGGDNEQF
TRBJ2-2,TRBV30,AWSPNTGELF
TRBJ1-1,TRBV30,ALRTGGYTEAF
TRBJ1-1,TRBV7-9,ASSLEVGRGNTEAF
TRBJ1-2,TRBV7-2,ASTSPGRGNYGYT
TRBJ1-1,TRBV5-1,ASSLAGTDVNTEAF
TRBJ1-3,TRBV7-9,ASSLAGWGQDGNTIY
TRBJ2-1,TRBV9,ASSVGQSSYNEQF
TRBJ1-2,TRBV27,ASSLRSDMPSGHGYT
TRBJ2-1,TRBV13,ASSLRAGGFNEQF
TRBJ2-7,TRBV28,ASSLDRGYDEQY
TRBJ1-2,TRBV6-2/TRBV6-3,ASSSGAQGVDGYT
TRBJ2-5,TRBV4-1,ASSQAPGQETQY
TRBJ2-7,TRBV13,ASSLRAGGYEQY
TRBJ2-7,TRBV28,ASSPLREMTSTSPYEQY
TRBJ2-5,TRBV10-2,ASSESTRASGGAVKETQY
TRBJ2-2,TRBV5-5,ASSWEGLAGVELF
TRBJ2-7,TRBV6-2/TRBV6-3,ASSAMTSGSSYEQY
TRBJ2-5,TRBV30,AWSVLAGDGGTQY
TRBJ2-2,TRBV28,ASNLAGHTGELF
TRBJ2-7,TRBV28,ASSFLTRGFRYEQY
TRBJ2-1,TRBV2,ASLESSGRWGSDEQF
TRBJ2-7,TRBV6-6,ASKREESLYEQY
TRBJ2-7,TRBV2,ATKRGASYEQY
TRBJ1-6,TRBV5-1,ASRLQGVESPLH
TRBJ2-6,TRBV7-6,ASSLGANVLT
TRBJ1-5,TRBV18,ASSPSGYSNQPQH
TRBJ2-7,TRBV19,ASSTQGAGSYEQY
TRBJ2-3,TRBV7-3,ASSLNGHDTDTQY
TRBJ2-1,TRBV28,ASSFGTREAYNEQF